These T cell receptor beta chains were read from a single sample in a study of PD-1 blockade in mismatch repair-deficient tumors. Sequencing was performed with immunoSEQ multiplex PCR; in TCRdb, only in-frame clones are kept and a portion is missing. The table lists approximately 100,000 clones, about 79% of them singletons, with approximately 6.7% in the top ten. The material was peripheral blood, obtained about 36 weeks after starting pembrolizumab. The source of these receptors is an adult with mismatch repair-deficient cancer. CDR3s include the opening cysteine and the closing phenylalanine or tryptophan. D genes are given only for firm matches. Clone size appears in some rows only: once, few, many, or a class for an expanded clone.

D gene	V gene	J gene	clone size	CDR3 DNA	CDR3 protein
TRBD2	TRBV7-2	TRBJ2-7	-	TGTGCCAGCAGCGCGACTAGCGGGAGTCGGTACGAGCAGTACTTC	CASSATSGSRYEQYF
-	TRBV5-4	TRBJ2-3	few	TGTGCCAGCAGCTTCTGGCTCCTAGCCTCCACAGATACGCAGTATTTT	CASSFWLLASTDTQYF
-	TRBV27	TRBJ2-7	-	TGTGCCTCCGGCCCCCATTACGAGCAGTACTTC	CASGPHYEQYF
-	TRBV10-3	TRBJ1-2	-	TGTGCCACGCAGGGTGGGAACTATGGCTACACCTTC	CATQGGNYGYTF
-	TRBV7-3	TRBJ2-7	-	TGTGCCAGCAGCTCGGGACTCCTCGAGCAGTACTTC	CASSSGLLEQYF
TRBD2	TRBV5-1	TRBJ2-7	-	TGCGCCAGCAGCCGCGGGGGACCGTGGGGTGACGAGCAGTACTTC	CASSRGGPWGDEQYF
-	TRBV5-1	TRBJ1-2	-	TGCGCCAGCAGCCCCGGGGGGGGCGGCTACACCTTC	CASSPGGGGYTF
TRBD2	TRBV6-6	TRBJ2-3	-	TGTGCCAGCAGTTCCGGGACTAGCGGGAGTGATACGCAGTATTTT	CASSSGTSGSDTQYF
TRBD2	TRBV19	TRBJ2-3	few	TGTGCCAGCGGGACTAGCGGCTATAACACAGATACGCAGTATTTT	CASGTSGYNTDTQYF
-	TRBV7-2	TRBJ2-7	-	TGTGCCAGCAGCCCACCTTCAGGGGACGAGCAGTACTTC	CASSPPSGDEQYF
TRBD1	TRBV10-3	TRBJ2-7	-	TGTGCCATCAGTGAGGGAGGGGGACAGGGTTTCTACGAGCAGTACTTC	CAISEGGGQGFYEQYF
TRBD2	TRBV9	TRBJ2-1	-	TGTGCCAGCAGCGGTACTAGCGATAATGAGCAGTTCTTC	CASSGTSDNEQFF
TRBD2	TRBV7-7	TRBJ2-5	-	TGTGCTAGCAGCCCGGGGACTAGCGGAGAAGAGACCCAGTACTTC	CASSPGTSGEETQYF
-	TRBV7-8	TRBJ1-1	-	TGTGCCAGCAGCTTAGCAGGGGAGGGTTCAACTGAAGCTTTCTTT	CASSLAGEGSTEAFF
TRBD1	TRBV7-2	TRBJ1-2	-	TGTGCCAGCAGCCAGGGGGAGGGCTATGGCTACACCTTC	CASSQGEGYGYTF
-	TRBV11-2	TRBJ2-7	-	TGTGCCAGCAGCCCAGCCGGAGCGAACGAGCAGTACTTC	CASSPAGANEQYF
TRBD2	TRBV6-1	TRBJ2-1	-	TGTGCCAGCAGTGAAGTTGGCGGGAGGGCCAATGAGCAGTTCTTC	CASSEVGGRANEQFF
-	TRBV19	TRBJ1-5	few	TGTGCCAGTACCTGGCGAGGGATCAATCAGCCCCAGCATTTT	CASTWRGINQPQHF
TRBD2	TRBV9	TRBJ2-3	-	TGTGCCAGCAACCCAGGACTAGCGGACCTCACAGATACGCAGTATTTT	CASNPGLADLTDTQYF
-	TRBV9	TRBJ1-1	-	TGTGCCAGCAGCGTAGTGGGAGAAGAAGCTTTCTTT	CASSVVGEEAFF
TRBD1	TRBV30	TRBJ2-5	-	TGTGCCTGGAGTGTAAATGCCCAAATGGACAGGGGGGAGACCCAGTACTTC	CAWSVNAQMDRGETQYF
-	TRBV5-1	TRBJ2-7	-	TGCGCCAGCAGCTTGGTTGGGGGCTCTACCTACGAGCAGTACTTC	CASSLVGGSTYEQYF
-	TRBV7-9	TRBJ2-7	-	TGTGCCAGCAGCTCTAGTGAAGGGGCGGAGATAGGCGAGCAGTACTTC	CASSSSEGAEIGEQYF
TRBD2	TRBV7-2	TRBJ2-7	-	TGTGCCAGCAGCCGACAAGGGGGACTAGTAAAGGCCTACGAGCAGTACTTC	CASSRQGGLVKAYEQYF
TRBD1	TRBV5-1	TRBJ2-1	-	TGCGCCAGCAGCCTTTACAGGGGGCAAGTTCGGTATGAGCAGTTCTTC	CASSLYRGQVRYEQFF
-	TRBV7-3	TRBJ1-5	-	TGTGCCACCAGGAGGGGGGAAGGGAATCAGCCCCAGCATTTT	CATRRGEGNQPQHF
TRBD2	TRBV11-3	TRBJ2-3	-	TGTGCCAGCAGCCTTAGCGGGAGCACAGATACGCAGTATTTT	CASSLSGSTDTQYF
-	TRBV18	TRBJ1-2	medium-sized	TGTGCCAGCTCACCACCGCGAGGGCTTAACTATGGCTACACCTTC	CASSPPRGLNYGYTF
-	TRBV5-1	TRBJ2-1	few	TGCGCCAGCAGCTTGGCTCTCAACAATGAGCAGTTCTTC	CASSLALNNEQFF
-	TRBV7-2	TRBJ2-3	few	TGTGCCAGCAGACGCGCCAGAGGTCGGACAGATACGCAGTATTTT	CASRRARGRTDTQYF
TRBD2	TRBV7-2	TRBJ2-3	-	TGTGCCAGCAGCTCCCGACTAGCGGGAGGGTTCACAGATACGCAGTATTTT	CASSSRLAGGFTDTQYF
TRBD2	TRBV7-2	TRBJ2-7	-	TGTGCCAGCAGCTTTACTAGCGGGAGGTCCCACGAGCAGTACTTC	CASSFTSGRSHEQYF
-	TRBV19	TRBJ1-5	-	TGTGCCAGTAGCATGGGGGGAGGCGGCAATCAGCCCCAGCATTTT	CASSMGGGGNQPQHF
-	TRBV5-1	TRBJ2-6	few	TGCGCCAGCAGCTTGACAGGGAACTCTGGGGCCAACGTCCTGACTTTC	CASSLTGNSGANVLTF
-	TRBV2	TRBJ1-4	-	TGTGCCAGCAGGGAGGGACAAGCAACTAATGAAAAACTGTTTTTT	CASREGQATNEKLFF
TRBD2	TRBV5-4	TRBJ2-2	-	TGTGCCAGCAGCCCGCGAGGTGGGGGGAGGGGCACCGGGGAGCTGTTTTTT	CASSPRGGGRGTGELFF
-	TRBV7-3	TRBJ2-7	-	TGTGCCAGCAGCTTAAGCGGGAAGGCCTACGAGCAGTACTTC	CASSLSGKAYEQYF
-	TRBV7-2	TRBJ2-7	once	TGTGCCAGCAGCCAGGGAGGTCATTCCTACGAGCAGTACTTC	CASSQGGHSYEQYF
TRBD1	TRBV9	TRBJ1-1	once	TGTGCCAGCAGCGTAGGGACAGGAATTAACACTGAAGCTTTCTTT	CASSVGTGINTEAFF
-	TRBV14	TRBJ2-3	-	TGTGCCAGCAGCCTCCTACAAGCAAGGGGGACGCAGTATTTT	CASSLLQARGTQYF
TRBD1	TRBV10-3	TRBJ2-1	once	TGTGCCATCAGGGGGTCAGGGGGCTTCTCCTACAGTGAGCAGTTCTTC	CAIRGSGGFSYSEQFF
-	TRBV11-2	TRBJ2-7	few	TGTGCCAGCAGCTTTGATCGGGGCCACGAGCAGTACTTC	CASSFDRGHEQYF
TRBD2	TRBV7-6	TRBJ2-1	-	TGTGCCAGCAGCTTAGCCGCGACTAGCGGACACAATGAGCAGTTCTTC	CASSLAATSGHNEQFF
-	TRBV4-3	TRBJ1-3	-	TGCGCCAGCAGCCAAGATCAGCGTGGAAACACCATATATTTT	CASSQDQRGNTIYF
-	TRBV14	TRBJ2-1	-	TGTGCCAGCAGCCAAGATTTCGGACACCCCTCCTACAATGAGCAGTTCTTC	CASSQDFGHPSYNEQFF